The 20 T cell receptor beta chains below all came from one sample that was sequenced in a study of blood T cell repertoires in COVID-19. Using immunoSEQ multiplex PCR, the repertoire was profiled, and TCRdb retains in-frame clones only, with some absent. The data contain 170,000 or so clones, just under 80% of them singletons. The sequenced material came from peripheral blood. All receptors derive from a man aged 70-80 years with active or convalescent COVID-19.

The V gene is TRBV9, the J gene TRBJ1-2, with D perhaps matching TRBD1 (5 bases). V lost 0 bases, J lost 8 bases, and 14 bases lay in between. In germline, CDR1 is SGDLS, CDR2 YYNGEE. This CDR3 comprises 14 residues. The CDR3 DNA sequence: TGTGCCAGCAGCGTAGCTGGCAGGGTGGAAGGCTACACCTTC. Its translation is CASSVAGRVEGYTF. Full variable domain (missing parts from reference TRBV9 and TRBJ1-2): DSGVTQTPKHLITATGQRVTLRCSPRSGDLSVYWYQQSLDQGLQFLIQYYNGEERAKGNILERFSAQQFPDLHSELNLSSLELGDSALYFCASSVAGRVEGYTFGSGTRLTVV.

CDR3 in amino acids: CASRGLSQGGTDTQYF. CDR3 bases: TGTGCCAGCAGGGGTTTATCACAGGGGGGAACAGATACGCAGTATTTT. The chain is built from TRBV5-4 and TRBJ2-3; 8 bases map to TRBD1. Looked up from germline, CDR1 is SGHNT and CDR2 is YYREEE (reference sequence). J gave up 3 bases and V 5 bases, and 11 bases lay outside the gene matches. This CDR3 comprises 16 residues.

V and J are TRBV18 and TRBJ1-6, with 7 bases that match TRBD1. CDR1 is KGHSH and CDR2 is LQKENI in the germline V gene. Germline trimming cut 3 bases from V and 9 bases from J; bases unmatched to any gene: 8. This CDR3 has 15 residues. The CDR3 reads CASSPPGTATSPLHF. DNA for the CDR3: TGTGCCAGCTCACCCCCCGGGACAGCTACTTCACCCCTCCACTTT.

The table lists this clone with a count of one. The genes are TRBV5-4 and TRBJ2-1, with D tentatively TRBD1 (6 bases). Germline V gene sequence: CDR1 SGHNT, CDR2 YYREEE (reference sequence). V was pared by 4 bases and J by 0 bases, with 8 bases between. This CDR3 is 14 amino acids long. The CDR3 DNA follows: TGTGCCAGCAGCCCGGACAGCTCCTACAATGAGCAGTTCTTC. It yields the protein CASSPDSSYNEQFF.

The rearrangement links TRBV2 to TRBJ1-2, with D possibly being TRBD1 (5 bases). The V gene's germline CDR1 is SNHLY and CDR2 FYNNEI. The CDR3 has 14 residues. V was trimmed by 6 bases and J by 4 bases, leaving 15 bases between them. The CDR3 bases are TGTGCCAGCAGGGATCGGGGGGTCGCCTATGGCTACACCTTC. Protein: CASRDRGVAYGYTF.

The chain uses TRBV27 and TRBJ1-1; TRBD1 matches 7 bases. With V trimmed by 7 bases and J by 0 bases, 8 bases remained unmatched. Germline-derived CDR1 and CDR2 are MNHEY and SMNVEV (reference sequence). The CDR3 contains 15 residues. The CDR3 region is CASTDRQGMNTEAFF. The CDR3 DNA reads TGTGCCAGCACCGACAGACAGGGAATGAACACTGAAGCTTTCTTT.

This clone was picked up one time. The chain has TRBV9 and TRBJ2-5; D gene ambiguous. V lost 5 bases, J lost 2 bases, and 10 bases lay in between. This CDR3 comprises 13 residues. Per germline, CDR1 SGDLS and CDR2 YYNGEE. CDR3: CASSLTPQETQYF. As DNA, the CDR3 is TGTGCCAGCAGTTTAACTCCTCAAGAGACCCAGTACTTC. The whole variable domain, filled in from reference TRBV9 and TRBJ2-5, reads DSGVTQTPKHLITATGQRVTLRCSPRSGDLSVYWYQQSLDQGLQFLIQYYNGEERAKGNILERFSAQQFPDLHSELNLSSLELGDSALYFCASSLTPQETQYFGPGTRLLVL.

The rearrangement joins TRBV7-6 to TRBJ2-2, with a tentative D call TRBD2 (6 bases). Per germline, CDR1 SGHVS and CDR2 FNYEAQ. The CDR3 sequence is 16 residues long. Trimming cost V 5 bases and J 4 bases, with 17 bases left between them. This CDR3 is CASSPQGGASTGELFF. Here the CDR3 DNA reads TGTGCCAGCAGCCCCCAAGGAGGGGCGAGCACCGGGGAGCTGTTTTTT.

The genes are TRBV11-3 and TRBJ2-7; the match to TRBD2 covers 9 bases. V gave up 5 bases and J gave up 3 bases; unmatched junction bases: 5. The germline V gene has CDR1 SGHNT and CDR2 YENEEA. The CDR3 runs to 14 residues. CDR3 sequence (DNA): TGTGCCAGCAGCATGACTAGCGGAGACTACGAGCAGTACTTC. Encoded protein: CASSMTSGDYEQYF.

The rearrangement links TRBV7-9 to TRBJ2-1; 14 nucleotides match TRBD2. CDR1 and CDR2 from the germline V gene are SEHNR and FQNEAQ (reference sequence). V was clipped by 3 bases and J by 9 bases; unmatched bases: 7. The CDR3 sequence is 16 residues long. The CDR3 DNA reads as TGTGCCAGCAGCTTTGCCGGGACTAGCGGGGGAGGTGAGCAGTTCTTC. Protein: CASSFAGTSGGGEQFF.

The chain links TRBV27 to TRBJ2-7; D is perhaps TRBD2 (6 bases). This CDR3 comprises 13 residues. Per germline, CDR1 MNHEY and CDR2 SMNVEV (reference sequence). Trimming removed 4 bases from V and 5 bases from J, with 12 bases in between. CDR3 DNA sequence: TGTGCCAGCAGTTGGGGGGTAGGGGACGAGCAGTACTTC. It translates to CASSWGVGDEQYF.

The chain links TRBV7-4 to TRBJ1-3; possible D gene TRBD1, 6 bases. The germline V gene has CDR1 SGHVT and CDR2 SQSDAQ. The length of the CDR3 is 17 residues. Trimming left V 2 bases short and J 0 bases short, with 14 bases between. The CDR3 nucleotides read TGTGCCAGCAGCTTAAGGGGGACATCAAGCTCTGGAAACACCATATATTTT. Translating it yields CASSLRGTSSSGNTIYF.

The gene calls are TRBV7-3 and TRBJ2-3; 11 nucleotides align to TRBD2. Germline lookup yields CDR1 SGHTA and CDR2 FQGTGA. V shed 5 bases and J 6 bases; nucleotides not matched to a gene: 7. The CDR3 covers 15 residues. The CDR3 region has the DNA TGTGCCAGCAGCCCCATAGCGGGAGGGTCCGATACGCAGTATTTT. The encoded protein is CASSPIAGGSDTQYF.

V gene TRBV3-1 (or the pseudogene TRBV3-2) combines with J gene TRBJ1-2; perhaps TRBD1 as D (6 bases). The CDR3 is 14 residues long. Germline V CDR1 and CDR2: LGHDT, YNNKEL (reference sequence). V shed 2 bases and J shed 5 bases, with 12 bases lying between them. CDR3 region: CASSQTGLEYGYTF. The CDR3 bases are TGTGCCAGCAGCCAAACAGGGTTAGAATATGGCTACACCTTC.

With respect to this clone: The junction departs from the called germline gene at one end, perhaps through a read error. The V gene is TRBV27, the J gene TRBJ1-2, with 7 bases that match TRBD1. Germline V gene sequence: CDR1 MNHEY, CDR2 SMNVEV (reference sequence). The CDR3 is 16 amino acids. CDR3 in DNA: TGTGCCAGCAGTGTATCGAGAGTAAGGGGGCAGGGAGGCTACACCTTC. Its protein product is CASSVSRVRGQGGYTF.

The count of this clone is one. The chain joins TRBV12-3 or TRBV12-4 to TRBJ1-5, with D maybe TRBD1 (5 bases). This CDR3 is built from 13 residues. Trimming shortened V by 8 bases and J by 5 bases, and 13 bases separated the two germline ends. CDR3: CASQQGQDQPQHF. The CDR3 bases are TGTGCCAGCCAGCAGGGTCAAGATCAGCCCCAGCATTTT.

This rearrangement joins TRBV30 to TRBJ2-3; TRBD2 matches 8 bases. The CDR3 consists of 15 residues. Germline V gives CDR1 GTSNPN, CDR2 SVGIG (reference sequence). V gave up 3 bases and J gave up 4 bases; unmatched junction bases: 9. CDR3 DNA sequence: TGTGCCTGGAGCGCGAGCGGGAGTAGGGCAGATACGCAGTATTTT. Its protein product is CAWSASGSRADTQYF.

This clone was found once. The V gene is TRBV6-5, the J gene TRBJ2-7; tentatively, D is TRBD2 (6 bases). Germline lookup yields CDR1 MNHEY and CDR2 SVGAGI. The CDR3 is made up of 14 amino acids. Trimming took off 5 bases at V and 3 bases at J, with 14 bases between the two ends. CDR3 sequence (DNA): TGTGCCAGCAGTACCCGACTAGGCCTCTACGAGCAGTACTTC. Protein sequence: CASSTRLGLYEQYF.

This clone was detected only a few times. This sequence joins TRBV12-2 and TRBJ2-1; TRBD2, the table's D call, was not compared with the DNA. TRBV12-2 is recorded as a pseudogene. This CDR3 comprises 15 residues. In nucleotides, the CDR3 is TGTGCAAGTCGCTTACTGTCCTCCCTAGCCCATGAGCAGTTCTTC. Translating gives CASRLLSSLAHEQFF.

The chain employs TRBV18 and TRBJ2-7, with 7 bases lining up with TRBD2. This CDR3 spans 13 amino acids. V trimming: 2 bases; J trimming: 2 bases; junction bases outside the gene matches: 0. Germline V gene data show CDR1 as KGHSH and CDR2 as LQKENI. CDR3 in DNA: TGTGCCAGCTCACCAAGCGGGACCTACGAGCAGTACTTC. Its protein is CASSPSGTYEQYF. Full variable domain (rest looked up from reference TRBV18 and TRBJ2-7): NAGVMQNPRHLVRRRGQEARLRCSPMKGHSHVYWYRQLPEEGLKFMVYLQKENIIDESGMPKERFSAEFPKEGPSILRIQQVVRGDSAAYFCASSPSGTYEQYFGPGTRLTVT.